The sequence of this T cell receptor beta chain was determined in a study of a mutant IDH1 vaccine in newly diagnosed glioma. On the study more broadly: Once 4-6 weeks had passed after radiotherapy alone, vaccination started, or it started with temozolomide cycles.

Using immunoSEQ multiplex PCR, the repertoire was profiled, and TCRdb retains in-frame clones only, with some absent. This table has roughly 52,000 clones, 75% to 90% appearing once. There are 14 residues in the CDR3. The trim removed 7 bases at V and 7 bases at J, leaving 7 bases unmatched. Germline values: CDR1 WNHNN, CDR2 SYGVQD (reference sequence). Documented time point: week 23, last vaccination. Mutant IDH1 20-mer peptide, at 300 ug, made up each vaccine dose, with topical imiquimod. As concerns this clone: Its antigen is still unknown.

V usage is TRBV10-1 and J usage is TRBJ2-2; TRBD2 agrees at 9 bases. The material was PBMCs, obtained from a glioma patient whose treatment included an IDH1 peptide vaccine. The receptor's source is a man aged 40-50 years with glioma. The CDR3 is CASTQRGVVGELFF. In DNA, the CDR3 is TGCGCCAGCACCCAGCGGGGGGTGGTCGGGGAGCTGTTTTTT.